A selection of T cell receptor beta chains follows, all from one sample in a study of T-cell reconstitution after alpha-beta-depleted transplantation in children. TCRdb ran MiXCR on the PCR reads and lists one entry per CDR3 protein. The data contain about 610,000 distinct CDR3 sequences, over 9.5% of them singletons. Sequencing was performed on PBMCs from the stem cell graft donor, taken from the stem cell graft. Receptors originate from a human donor who donated a stem cell graft to a child with acute myeloid leukemia. The CDR3 runs from the conserved cysteine through the conserved F or W. A D gene is named only where the DNA matches it firmly. Where a row states a size, it is once, few, many or the class of an expanded clone; other rows omit it.

j_gene: TRBJ2-6
d_gene: TRBD2
abundance: NA
v_gene: TRBV12-3/TRBV12-4
CDR3aa: CASLPGGPPGANVLTF
CDR3nt: TGTGCCAGCCTACCGGGGGGGCCTCCTGGGGCCAACGTCCTGACTTTC

j_gene: TRBJ2-7
d_gene: NA
abundance: NA
v_gene: TRBV9
CDR3aa: CASSVEGSWEQYF
CDR3nt: TGTGCCAGCAGCGTAGAAGGCTCCTGGGAGCAGTACTTC

j_gene: TRBJ2-2
d_gene: TRBD2
abundance: NA
v_gene: TRBV18
CDR3aa: CASSPLGRALNTGELFF
CDR3nt: TGTGCCAGCTCACCACTTGGGAGGGCCCTGAACACCGGGGAGCTGTTTTTT

j_gene: TRBJ2-1
d_gene: TRBD2
abundance: NA
v_gene: TRBV27
CDR3aa: CASSPLAGGVGNEQFF
CDR3nt: TGTGCCAGCAGTCCCTTAGCGGGAGGAGTGGGAAATGAGCAGTTCTTC

j_gene: TRBJ2-1
d_gene: TRBD2
abundance: few
v_gene: TRBV5-6
CDR3aa: CASSSIISGGSDEQFF
CDR3nt: TGTGCCAGCAGCTCGATAATTAGCGGGGGGAGTGATGAGCAGTTCTTC

j_gene: TRBJ2-7
d_gene: NA
abundance: NA
v_gene: TRBV7-9
CDR3aa: CASRDGLSSYEQYF
CDR3nt: TGTGCCAGCAGGGACGGACTATCATCCTACGAGCAGTACTTC

j_gene: TRBJ2-1
d_gene: NA
abundance: few
v_gene: TRBV20-1
CDR3aa: CSREHPSYNEQFF
CDR3nt: TGCAGTAGAGAGCATCCTAGTTACAATGAGCAGTTCTTC

j_gene: TRBJ2-7
d_gene: NA
abundance: NA
v_gene: TRBV12-3/TRBV12-4
CDR3aa: CASSRDGDSYEQYF
CDR3nt: TGTGCCAGCAGTCGGGACGGCGACTCCTACGAGCAGTACTTC

j_gene: TRBJ2-1
d_gene: NA
abundance: many
v_gene: TRBV10-3
CDR3aa: CAISESKGGNNEQFF
CDR3nt: TGTGCCATCAGTGAGTCTAAGGGGGGAAACAATGAGCAGTTCTTC

j_gene: TRBJ1-2
d_gene: NA
abundance: few
v_gene: TRBV7-2
CDR3aa: CASSSNRINYGYTF
CDR3nt: TGTGCCAGCAGCTCAAACAGGATCAACTATGGCTACACCTTC

j_gene: TRBJ1-4
d_gene: NA
abundance: NA
v_gene: TRBV5-1
CDR3aa: CASSLAGLGEKLFF
CDR3nt: TGCGCCAGCAGCTTGGCCGGGTTGGGGGAAAAACTGTTTTTT

j_gene: TRBJ2-1
d_gene: TRBD2
abundance: NA
v_gene: TRBV11-2
CDR3aa: CASSLDRRGLAGVGHEQFF
CDR3nt: TGTGCCAGCAGCTTAGATAGAAGGGGGCTAGCGGGAGTGGGTCATGAGCAGTTCTTC

j_gene: TRBJ2-1
d_gene: TRBD2
abundance: NA
v_gene: TRBV7-2
CDR3aa: CASSLGSSGYYNEQFF
CDR3nt: TGTGCCAGCAGCTTAGGGTCTAGCGGTTACTACAATGAGCAGTTCTTC

j_gene: TRBJ2-6
d_gene: NA
abundance: many
v_gene: TRBV10-3
CDR3aa: CAISEANLAGANVLTF
CDR3nt: TGTGCCATCAGTGAGGCCAATTTGGCTGGGGCCAACGTCCTGACTTTC

j_gene: TRBJ1-2
d_gene: NA
abundance: NA
v_gene: TRBV7-9
CDR3aa: CASSLTPRDTYGYTF
CDR3nt: TGTGCCAGCAGCTTAACGCCCCGGGACACCTATGGCTACACCTTC

j_gene: TRBJ1-5
d_gene: NA
abundance: NA
v_gene: TRBV6-1
CDR3aa: CASRSGPRTDQPQHF
CDR3nt: TGTGCCAGCAGATCGGGCCCTCGGACGGATCAGCCCCAGCATTTT

j_gene: TRBJ2-5
d_gene: NA
abundance: NA
v_gene: TRBV28
CDR3aa: CASRTSPETQYF
CDR3nt: TGTGCCAGCAGAACATCTCCGGAGACCCAGTACTTC

j_gene: TRBJ2-7
d_gene: TRBD1
abundance: many
v_gene: TRBV12-3/TRBV12-4
CDR3aa: CASRPTGARGEQYF
CDR3nt: TGTGCCAGCAGACCGACAGGGGCCAGGGGGGAGCAGTACTTC

j_gene: TRBJ2-3
d_gene: NA
abundance: many
v_gene: TRBV4-2
CDR3aa: CASSQDGGPEDTQYF
CDR3nt: TGTGCCAGCAGCCAAGACGGAGGGCCGGAAGATACGCAGTATTTT

j_gene: TRBJ2-7
d_gene: TRBD2
abundance: NA
v_gene: TRBV29-1
CDR3aa: CSVERLAAGNEQYF
CDR3nt: TGCAGCGTGGAGAGACTGGCAGCGGGGAACGAGCAGTACTTC

j_gene: TRBJ2-7
d_gene: TRBD2
abundance: NA
v_gene: TRBV20-1
CDR3aa: CSARWTSGNPYEQYF
CDR3nt: TGCAGTGCAAGGTGGACTAGCGGGAACCCCTACGAGCAGTACTTC

j_gene: TRBJ2-5
d_gene: NA
abundance: many
v_gene: TRBV20-1
CDR3aa: CSALAGETQYF
CDR3nt: TGCAGTGCTTTAGCCGGGGAGACCCAGTACTTC

j_gene: TRBJ2-5
d_gene: NA
abundance: many
v_gene: TRBV7-9
CDR3aa: CASSLAPLPSQETQYF
CDR3nt: TGTGCCAGCAGCTTAGCCCCACTACCCTCCCAAGAGACCCAGTACTTC